The T cell receptor beta chain described here comes from a study of cytomegalovirus exposure and HLA in healthy donors. Study at large: T cells numbering about 180 million yielded approximately 120 million unique TCR beta sequences in an earlier analysis. Overall study results and limits: A later analysis showed HLA-associated TCR beta chains outstripping equally common others in clonal expansion.

Donors had nominal health at sampling but likely had unrecorded immune exposures. This CDR3 comprises 15 residues. Looked up from germline, CDR1 is MGHRA and CDR2 is YSYEKL. J was trimmed by 0 bases and V by 5 bases; bases with no gene match: 6. Researchers ran the PCR with 60 Vbeta and 13 Jbeta primers. Sequenced by immunoSEQ multiplex PCR; TCRdb stores in-frame clones only, minus some. Of about 130,000 clones in the sample, around 85% are singletons; the top ten hold approximately 6.4%. Concerning this clone itself: Its antigen is unknown.

The material sequenced was PBMCs. The receptor comes from a woman aged 30 to 39 in good health and CMV-seropositive. The chain combines TRBV4-1 with TRBJ1-1, with TRBD1 matching over 7 bases. CDR3 sequence: CASSKGQLMNTEAFF. The CDR3 DNA follows: TGCGCCAGCAGCAAGGGACAGCTCATGAACACTGAAGCTTTCTTT.